This T cell receptor (beta chain) derives from a study of blood T cell repertoires in COVID-19. Study overall: The United States, Italy and Spain were the sources of the acute and convalescent COVID-19 samples.

Per the original methods: Cell counts per sample came from amplifying reference gene primers. Sequencing used immunoSEQ multiplex PCR; TCRdb keeps in-frame clones, though not all of them. The V and J calls and clone size come from that table; D and trimming were worked out from the DNA. The sample includes around 60,000 clones, approximately 91% seen only once; the top ten take roughly 2.4%. V lost 7 bases and J 7 bases, leaving 19 bases between the germline ends. Per germline, CDR1 SNHLY and CDR2 FYNNEI. The CDR3 has 14 residues. The chain is built from TRBV2 and TRBJ1-2, with D hard to call. The source material was peripheral blood. This TCR derives from a man aged 55 to 70 with acute or convalescent COVID-19. CDR3 DNA: TGTGCCAGCACTGTGTCGTTTCTTGAGGCTGGCTACACCTTC. Translated, it gives CASTVSFLEAGYTF.